The source of this TCR beta chain is a study of T cell changes during pregnancy in multiple sclerosis. Assay used: immunoSEQ multiplex PCR; TCRdb lists only in-frame clones, some missing. The profile covers tens of thousands of clones, with more than 90% appearing a single time and under 0.5% taken by the ten largest. This clone showed up many times. Trimming pared 6 bases from V and 4 bases from J, leaving 16 bases between. CDR3 length: 14 residues. Germline V gene sequence: CDR1 SNHLY, CDR2 FYNNEI. V is TRBV2 and J is TRBJ2-7; D is possibly TRBD2 (6 bases). The sequenced sample was CD4+ T cells from peripheral blood mononuclear cells, obtained in the second trimester of pregnancy. The sequence derives from a female donor in good health, enrolled as a control in a pregnancy study. CDR3 DNA sequence: TGTGCCAGCAGGCCGGGACTCAGCCAATACGAGCAGTACTTC. It specifies CASRPGLSQYEQYF.